This record concerns one T cell receptor (beta chain) sequence. The PCR was carried out with 60 Vbeta primers and 13 Jbeta primers. This table comes from immunoSEQ multiplex PCR, and its TCRdb copy is limited to in-frame clones, with some not included. The sample lists 150,000 to 200,000 clones, roughly 75% occurring once. The record originates from a study of cytomegalovirus exposure and HLA in healthy donors. After removal of 8 bases from V and 2 bases from J, the junction contained 11 bases not matched to a gene. Germline V gives CDR1 MDHEN, CDR2 SYDVKM. This CDR3 comprises 15 residues. What was sequenced was PBMCs. V gene TRBV28 combines with J gene TRBJ2-7, with 8 bases fitting TRBD2. This receptor was identified in a woman aged 45 to 65 in good health and CMV-seropositive. In DNA, the CDR3 is TGTGCCAGCGGGGGTGGGTCAGCGGGAGCCTACGAGCAGTACTTC. It codes for CASGGGSAGAYEQYF.